These 31 T cell receptor beta chains were sequenced from one sample in a study of T cells in Graves' hyperthyroidism and ophthalmopathy. RNA transcripts provided the source from which TCR beta CDR3 regions were amplified. When the TCR CDR3 underwent first-round RT-PCR, the HTBI primer set was used. TCRdb reanalysed the multiplex PCR reads using MiXCR and keeps one entry per CDR3 protein. The repertoire holds nearly 600,000 distinct CDR3 sequences, with around 14% as singletons. The sequenced sample was blood. The receptors were sampled from a woman aged 18-29 years with Graves' ophthalmopathy.

This clonotype appeared a few times. This chain links TRBV30 with TRBJ2-3; 8 nucleotides line up with TRBD2. CDR1 and CDR2 from the germline V gene are GTSNPN and SVGIG (reference sequence). The CDR3 is 15 amino acids. The V and J ends lost 1 base and 1 base, in that order; junction bases with no gene match: 4. In DNA, the CDR3 is TGTGCCTGGAGTGCGGCTAGCGGGCGCACAGATACGCAGTATTTT. It encodes CAWSAASGRTDTQYF.

This clonotype was recorded only once. This clone may be a read error of a much larger clone one base away. The chain uses TRBV18 and TRBJ1-5; 7 nucleotides align to TRBD1. Germline loops: CDR1 KGHSH, CDR2 LQKENI. Germline trimming cut 3 bases from V and 9 bases from J; bases unmatched to any gene: 8. CDR3 length: 14 residues. The CDR3 is CASSPRQGEGPQHF. In DNA, the CDR3 is TGTGCCAGCTCACCGAGACAGGGAGAAGGGCCCCAGCATTTT.

This chain joins TRBV5-6 and TRBJ2-3, with D perhaps assigned TRBD1 or TRBD2 (5 bases each). V was clipped by 1 base and J by 6 bases, with 15 bases between them. The CDR3 has 15 residues. CDR1 and CDR2 (germline): SGHDT, YYEEEE. The CDR3 region has the DNA TGTGCCAGCAGCTTGCTCCCCAGGGAGTCCGATACGCAGTATTTT. It yields the protein CASSLLPRESDTQYF.

The table lists this clonotype with a few counts. The chain is built from TRBV27 and TRBJ2-3, with 13 positions matching TRBD2. The germline V gene encodes CDR1 MNHEY and CDR2 SMNVEV (reference sequence). V was clipped by 3 bases and J by 4 bases; unmatched bases: 1. The CDR3 has 15 residues. The chain's CDR3 is CASSFTSGRADTQYF. DNA of the CDR3: TGTGCCAGCAGTTTTACTAGCGGGAGGGCAGATACGCAGTATTTT.

This clonotype was counted many times. V usage is TRBV11-2 and J usage is TRBJ2-5; 8 bases line up with TRBD1. The CDR3 loop spans 14 amino acids. V lost 2 bases to trimming and J lost 5 bases; unmatched junction nucleotides: 4. CDR1 is SGHAT, CDR2 FQNNGV, per germline. In DNA form, the CDR3 reads TGTGCCAGCAGCTTACCTTACAGGGGGGAGACCCAGTACTTC. Translated, it gives CASSLPYRGETQYF. The full variable domain, completed using reference TRBV11-2 and TRBJ2-5, is EAGVAQSPRYKIIEKRQSVAFWCNPISGHATLYWYQQILGQGPKLLIQFQNNGVVDDSQLPKDRFSAERLKGVDSTLKIQPAKLEDSAVYLCASSLPYRGETQYFGPGTRLLVL.

This clonotype was picked up many times. This chain connects TRBV13 to TRBJ1-1; TRBD1 might be the D (5 bases). V lost 0 bases and J lost 0, with 14 bases in between. Germline lookup yields CDR1 PRHDT and CDR2 FYEKMQ (reference sequence). The CDR3 consists of 17 residues. The CDR3 region has the DNA TGTGCCAGCAGCTTAGGCCCGTGGGGGGGAATGAACACTGAAGCTTTCTTT. The encoded protein is CASSLGPWGGMNTEAFF. The full variable domain, its missing parts supplied by reference TRBV13 and TRBJ1-1, is AAGVIQSPRHLIKEKRETATLKCYPIPRHDTVYWYQQGPGQDPQFLISFYEKMQSDKGSIPDRFSAQQFSDYHSELNMSSLELGDSALYFCASSLGPWGGMNTEAFFGQGTRLTVV.

The table lists this clonotype with a few counts. J is TRBJ2-3 and V is TRBV25-1; a possible D gene is TRBD2 (6 bases). The V end lost 6 bases, the J end lost 2 bases, and 12 bases lay between the germline ends. The V gene's germline CDR1 is MGHDK and CDR2 SYGVNS. CDR3 length: 14 amino acids. The CDR3 loop is CASRPGGFTDTQYF. The CDR3 DNA reads TGTGCCAGCAGGCCCGGGGGATTCACAGATACGCAGTATTTT.

The sample holds many counts of this clonotype. The chain combines TRBV28 with TRBJ2-3; 11 bases fit TRBD2. The CDR3 runs to 16 residues. J lost 2 bases, V lost 4 bases, and 5 bases had no gene match. The germline V gene encodes CDR1 MDHEN and CDR2 SYDVKM. The CDR3 region has the DNA TGTGCCAGCAGTTCAATAGCGGGAGGGCCCACAGATACGCAGTATTTT. Residues: CASSSIAGGPTDTQYF. The variable domain in full, with the rest retrieved from reference TRBV28 and TRBJ2-3, is DVKVTQSSRYLVKRTGEKVFLECVQDMDHENMFWYRQDPGLGLRLIYFSYDVKMKEKGDIPEGYSVSREKKERFSLILESASTNQTSMYLCASSSIAGGPTDTQYFGPGTRLTVL.

This clonotype was picked up many times. As DNA, the CDR3 is TGTGCCAGCAGCGTATCAGGGAGGGAGGGCCACTACGAGCAGTACTTC. Protein: CASSVSGREGHYEQYF. The chain has TRBV9 and TRBJ2-7, with 7 nucleotides matching TRBD2. Looked up from germline, CDR1 is SGDLS and CDR2 is YYNGEE. CDR3 size: 16 residues. V shed 1 base and J 3 bases; nucleotides not matched to a gene: 10.

This clonotype came up a few times. This chain links TRBV7-3 with TRBJ2-1, with D tentatively TRBD2 (5 bases). The CDR3 spans 15 residues. Germline V gives CDR1 SGHTA, CDR2 FQGTGA. V was trimmed by 2 bases and J by 2 bases, leaving 10 bases between them. In DNA, the CDR3 is TGTGCCAGCAGCTTACAAGTTAGCGCCTACAATGAGCAGTTCTTC. Its translation is CASSLQVSAYNEQFF.

This clonotype was recorded at least ten times. The V and J genes are TRBV7-9 and TRBJ2-1, with D perhaps matching TRBD2 (6 bases). Between the trimmed V and J ends, which lost 6 bases and 10 bases, there was a span of 16 bases. This CDR3 has 13 residues. Germline V gene lookup returns CDR1 SEHNR and CDR2 FQNEAQ (reference sequence). In DNA form, the CDR3 reads TGTGCCAGCAGTAACAAGGGCCGGGGGGAGCAGTTCTTC. Translating it yields CASSNKGRGEQFF.

This clonotype came up many times. This chain uses TRBV11-2 with TRBJ2-1, with D possibly TRBD1 on 6 matching bases. The germline CDR1 and CDR2 sequences are SGHAT and FQNNGV. The CDR3 runs to 13 residues. V was trimmed by 5 bases and J by 6 bases, leaving 11 bases between them. CDR3 sequence reads: CASSATGSNEQFF. As DNA, the CDR3 is TGTGCCAGCAGCGCTACAGGGAGCAATGAGCAGTTCTTC.

In its sample, this clonotype was seen many times. The chain has TRBV28 and TRBJ2-3; D gene unclear. Germline CDR1 reads MDHEN; CDR2 reads SYDVKM. The CDR3 consists of 14 residues. V was shortened by 2 bases and J by 2 bases, with 8 bases between the two germline ends. The CDR3 here is CASSLMRNTDTQYF. In DNA form, the CDR3 reads TGTGCCAGCAGTTTAATGAGGAACACAGATACGCAGTATTTT.

This clonotype showed up many times. The V and J genes are TRBV5-1 and TRBJ2-5; TRBD2 agrees at 7 bases. Germline V lookup: CDR1 SGHRS, CDR2 YFSETQ. This CDR3 comprises 15 residues. The junction had 6 bases not matched to a gene; V was cut back by 0 bases and J by 4 bases. CDR3 loop: CASSLGLADLETQYF. Here the CDR3 DNA reads TGCGCCAGCAGCTTGGGCCTAGCGGATCTAGAGACCCAGTACTTC. Supplemented by reference TRBV5-1 and TRBJ2-5, the full variable domain reads KAGVTQTPRYLIKTRGQQVTLSCSPISGHRSVSWYQQTPGQGLQFLFEYFSETQRNKGNFPGRFSGRQFSNSRSEMNVSTLELGDSALYLCASSLGLADLETQYFGPGTRLLVL.

This clonotype was seen more than once but under ten times. V is TRBV19 and J is TRBJ2-1, with 10 bases that match TRBD2. CDR3 length: 16 residues. The V gene end was trimmed by 3 bases and the J gene end by 5 bases; junction bases not matched to a gene: 7. The germline CDR1 and CDR2 sequences are LNHDA and SQIVND (reference sequence). CDR3 DNA: TGTGCCAGTAGTATGTCGCTAGCGGGGGCAGACAATGAGCAGTTCTTC. Its protein is CASSMSLAGADNEQFF.

Ten or more counts support this clonotype. The J gene is TRBJ1-2, the V gene TRBV30; unclear D gene. Germline lookup yields CDR1 GTSNPN and CDR2 SVGIG (reference sequence). V lost 3 bases and J 4 bases, leaving 9 bases between the germline ends. This CDR3 has 12 residues. CDR3 region: CAWRHSVYGYTF. DNA of the CDR3: TGTGCCTGGAGACACAGCGTCTATGGCTACACCTTC. The full variable domain, rest sourced from reference TRBV30 and TRBJ1-2, is SQTIHQWPATLVQPVGSPLSLECTVEGTSNPNLYWYRQAAGRGLQLLFYSVGIGQISSEVPQNLSASRPQDRQFILSSKKLLLSDSGFYLCAWRHSVYGYTFGSGTRLTVV.

V and J are TRBV18 and TRBJ1-5; 8 nucleotides match TRBD1. Germline V lookup: CDR1 KGHSH, CDR2 LQKENI. This CDR3 is 17 amino acids long. V gave up 1 base and J gave up 5 bases; unmatched junction bases: 10. CDR3 region: CASSPLGKQGDYQPQHF. CDR3 DNA: TGTGCCAGCTCACCACTGGGTAAACAGGGGGACTATCAGCCCCAGCATTTT. Based on the CDR3 plus reference TRBV18 and TRBJ1-5, the full variable domain is NAGVMQNPRHLVRRRGQEARLRCSPMKGHSHVYWYRQLPEEGLKFMVYLQKENIIDESGMPKERFSAEFPKEGPSILRIQQVVRGDSAAYFCASSPLGKQGDYQPQHFGDGTRLSIL.

This clonotype was detected only a few times. The chain is built from TRBV18 and TRBJ2-7; D possibly corresponds to TRBD1 (6 bases). Germline CDR1 reads KGHSH; CDR2 reads LQKENI. The CDR3 is made up of 16 amino acids. V gave up 5 bases and J gave up 2 bases, with 19 bases separating them. CDR3: CASSAGPGATAYEQYF. The CDR3 region has the DNA TGTGCCAGCTCAGCAGGACCAGGGGCTACGGCCTACGAGCAGTACTTC.

This clonotype was observed a handful of times. This rearrangement joins TRBV6-1 to TRBJ2-1; D gene uncertain. The germline V gene has CDR1 MNHNS and CDR2 SASEGT. The CDR3 contains 13 residues. Trimming removed 7 bases from V and 5 bases from J, with 12 bases in between. CDR3 protein: CASTNPPNNEQFF. The CDR3 DNA reads as TGTGCCAGCACCAATCCCCCAAACAATGAGCAGTTCTTC.

This clonotype came up many times. This chain links TRBV30 with TRBJ2-1; D is uncertain. Germline assignment: CDR1 GTSNPN and CDR2 SVGIG (reference sequence). V was pared by 0 bases and J by 3 bases, with 6 bases between. The CDR3 runs 13 residues. The CDR3 bases are TGTGCCTGGAGTGTACATAGCTACAATGAGCAGTTCTTC. This codes for CAWSVHSYNEQFF.

This clonotype was recorded many times. The chain couples TRBV2 to TRBJ1-1, with 11 bases lining up with TRBD1. Germline V gene lookup returns CDR1 SNHLY and CDR2 FYNNEI. Germline trimming cut 4 bases from V and 4 bases from J; bases unmatched to any gene: 5. The CDR3 length is 15 residues. In DNA form, the CDR3 reads TGTGCCAGCAGTGTAGGGACAGGGGGAATCACTGAAGCTTTCTTT. The encoded protein is CASSVGTGGITEAFF.

This clonotype was seen a few times. The chain employs TRBV9 and TRBJ2-5; TRBD2 aligns across 9 bases. This CDR3 contains 16 residues. V was clipped by 3 bases and J by 2 bases; unmatched bases: 8. CDR1 is SGDLS, CDR2 YYNGEE, per germline. CDR3 DNA: TGTGCCAGCAGCGGAATAGCGGGAGTCCCTCAAGAGACCCAGTACTTC. It translates to CASSGIAGVPQETQYF.

This chain links TRBV9 with TRBJ1-2, with TRBD1 identical over 7 bases. CDR1 and CDR2 (germline): SGDLS, YYNGEE. J was trimmed by 8 bases and V by 4 bases; bases with no gene match: 17. The CDR3 contains 16 residues. CDR3 sequence (DNA): TGTGCCAGCAGCCCCGGGGGGCAGGGGGTAACCCTCGGCTACACCTTC. This encodes CASSPGGQGVTLGYTF.

This clonotype showed up many times. This chain connects TRBV30 to TRBJ2-7; unclear D gene. The germline V and J ends were trimmed by 1 base and 3 bases, with 13 bases remaining between them. Per the germline V gene, CDR1 is GTSNPN and CDR2 is SVGIG (reference sequence). The CDR3 contains 14 residues. Here the CDR3 reads CAWSADLPGYEQYF. Written as DNA, the CDR3 is TGTGCCTGGAGTGCGGACCTTCCGGGCTACGAGCAGTACTTC.

The chain carries TRBV28 and TRBJ1-2; 9 nucleotides line up with TRBD1. The junction had 13 bases not matched to a gene; V was cut back by 5 bases and J by 6 bases. CDR1 and CDR2 from the germline V gene are MDHEN and SYDVKM. This CDR3 is built from 16 residues. The chain's CDR3 is CASSRWTGAVGNGYTF. CDR3 DNA: TGTGCCAGCAGTCGGTGGACAGGGGCGGTGGGAAATGGCTACACCTTC.

The chain employs TRBV5-6 and TRBJ2-7; 8 bases are shared with TRBD1. With V trimmed by 1 base and J by 2 bases, 8 bases remained unmatched. The CDR3 is made up of 16 amino acids. CDR1 and CDR2 (germline): SGHDT, YYEEEE. The CDR3 nucleotides read TGTGCCAGCAGCTTGAACTGGCAGGGGGCTACCTACGAGCAGTACTTC. It translates to CASSLNWQGATYEQYF.

This clonotype was seen ten or more times. The genes are TRBV7-2 and TRBJ2-2; TRBD1 is a possible D gene (7 bases). CDR1 SGHTA and CDR2 FQGNSA come from the germline V gene. This CDR3 region has 17 residues. V was pared by 5 bases and J by 3 bases, with 19 bases between. The CDR3 coding sequence is TGTGCCAGCAGCCCTACGGGGGAAGGGGGCTACACCGGGGAGCTGTTTTTT. It codes for CASSPTGEGGYTGELFF.

This clonotype was recorded at least ten times. The V and J genes are TRBV30 and TRBJ1-4, with D possibly matching TRBD1 (5 bases). The CDR3 loop spans 13 amino acids. CDR1 is GTSNPN, CDR2 SVGIG, per germline (reference sequence). Trimming stripped 3 bases from V and 7 bases from J, with 12 bases between. The CDR3 sequence: CAWSLGTGEKLFF. CDR3 DNA: TGTGCCTGGAGCCTTGGGACTGGTGAAAAACTGTTTTTT.

A note on this clonotype: A read error may explain this, as a much larger clone is one base away. The chain uses TRBV30 and TRBJ1-4; D unresolved. Trimming removed 5 bases at V and 12 bases at J, with 19 bases between. The CDR3 runs to 13 residues. The germline CDR1 and CDR2 sequences are GTSNPN and SVGIG (reference sequence). CDR3 amino acids: CAWASSLREELFF. The CDR3 DNA reads as TGTGCCTGGGCCTCCAGCCTGAGGGAAGAACTGTTTTTT. Full variable domain (outside the CDR3, taken from reference TRBV30 and TRBJ1-4): SQTIHQWPATLVQPVGSPLSLECTVEGTSNPNLYWYRQAAGRGLQLLFYSVGIGQISSEVPQNLSASRPQDRQFILSSKKLLLSDSGFYLCAWASSLREELFFGSGTQLSVL.

The rearrangement joins TRBV19 to TRBJ1-5; 7 nucleotides match TRBD1. V lost 7 bases, J lost 0 bases, and 18 bases stayed unmatched. Germline CDR1 and CDR2: LNHDA and SQIVND (reference sequence). The CDR3 length is 19 residues. CDR3 nucleotide sequence: TGTGCCAGTACCGAGGCGCGGCAGGGGGTTGACGATAGCAATCAGCCCCAGCATTTT. Encoded protein: CASTEARQGVDDSNQPQHF.

This clonotype came up many times. The V and J genes are TRBV2 and TRBJ2-6; tentatively, D is TRBD2 (6 bases). Germline assignment: CDR1 SNHLY and CDR2 FYNNEI. V was clipped by 7 bases and J by 4 bases, with 20 bases between them. The CDR3 length is 17 residues. The DNA of the CDR3 is TGTGCCAGCACCGGACGGCGCGGGGAGGCGGGGGCCAACGTCCTGACTTTC. Residues: CASTGRRGEAGANVLTF.